Below are 24 T cell receptor beta chains sequenced from a single sample in a study of blood T cell repertoires in COVID-19. Assay: immunoSEQ multiplex PCR; the TCRdb copy retains only in-frame clones and omits some. The table lists approximately 300,000 clones, around 84% of them singletons, with around 2% in the top ten. Sequenced: PBMCs or T cells enriched from blood (not recorded which). The receptors were sampled from a woman aged 25 to 39 who had been exposed to COVID-19.

This rearrangement joins TRBV19 to TRBJ2-1; TRBD1 agrees at 7 bases. After removal of 5 bases from V and 4 bases from J, the junction contained 11 bases not matched to a gene. Germline CDR1 LNHDA, CDR2 SQIVND (reference sequence). The CDR3 is 16 residues long. This CDR3 is CASSPRGQPPYNEQFF. The CDR3 region has the DNA TGTGCCAGTAGTCCCCGGGGACAGCCTCCTTACAATGAGCAGTTCTTC.

This rearrangement joins TRBV7-3 to TRBJ2-1; 8 bases are a match to TRBD2. With V trimmed by 4 bases and J by 7 bases, 12 bases remained unmatched. Germline-derived CDR1 and CDR2 are SGHTA and FQGTGA. CDR3 length: 16 residues. In DNA, the CDR3 is TGTGCCAGCAGCTCCATTAGCGGGGCCTCGGGTAATGAGCAGTTCTTC. It specifies CASSSISGASGNEQFF.

The rearrangement uses TRBV6-5 and TRBJ1-5; no reliable D call. The length of the CDR3 is 12 residues. V lost 8 bases, J lost 1 base, and 6 bases lay in between. Per the germline V gene, CDR1 is MNHEY and CDR2 is SVGAGI. The CDR3 sequence: CASELSNQPQHF. DNA of the CDR3: TGTGCCAGCGAGCTCAGCAATCAGCCCCAGCATTTT.

The chain is built from TRBV9 and TRBJ1-5; 12 nucleotides line up with TRBD1. The V gene end was trimmed by 3 bases and the J gene end by 7 bases; junction bases not matched to a gene: 5. The CDR3 is made up of 15 amino acids. Germline V gives CDR1 SGDLS, CDR2 YYNGEE. CDR3 in DNA: TGTGCCAGCAGCGCGGGACAGGGGGCAGGACAGCCCCAGCATTTT. It yields the protein CASSAGQGAGQPQHF.

For the CDR3, the DNA is TGTGCCAGCAGTCTATACCTAGCGGGAGCCACAGATACGCAGTATTTT. Amino acid sequence: CASSLYLAGATDTQYF. The V and J genes are TRBV27 and TRBJ2-3, with TRBD2 identical over 10 bases. This CDR3 is 16 amino acids long. The trim removed 5 bases at V and 2 bases at J, leaving 7 bases unmatched. Germline V gives CDR1 MNHEY, CDR2 SMNVEV (reference sequence).

The genes are TRBV9 and TRBJ1-1, with 7 bases matching TRBD1. The V segment lost 3 bases and the J segment 4 bases; nucleotides outside the gene matches: 6. Germline loops: CDR1 SGDLS, CDR2 YYNGEE. The CDR3 consists of 14 residues. The CDR3 nucleotides are TGTGCCAGCAGCGCGAGGGGGCCGGTCACTGAAGCTTTCTTT. This gives the protein CASSARGPVTEAFF.

The V and J genes are TRBV6-6 and TRBJ1-5; 8 nucleotides align to TRBD1. Germline CDR1 MNHNY, CDR2 SVGAGI (reference sequence). The J segment lost 5 bases and the V segment lost 5 bases, leaving 14 bases of the junction unmatched. The CDR3 length is 17 residues. For the CDR3, the DNA is TGTGCCAGCAGTCCCCAAAGGACAGGGATAAGATATCAGCCCCAGCATTTT. It translates to CASSPQRTGIRYQPQHF.

The V and J genes are TRBV3-1 (or the pseudogene TRBV3-2) and TRBJ1-2, with 9 bases fitting TRBD1. CDR1 and CDR2 from the germline V gene are LGHDT and YNNKEL (reference sequence). J was trimmed by 1 base and V by 3 bases; bases with no gene match: 12. The CDR3 totals 18 residues. CDR3 nucleotide sequence: TGTGCCAGCAGCCATTCCGGGACAGGGCAAACCTTTAACTATGGCTACACCTTC. Translation gives CASSHSGTGQTFNYGYTF.

This clone was seen only once. The gene calls are TRBV5-1 and TRBJ2-7, with D perhaps TRBD1 (5 bases). Germline V gene sequence: CDR1 SGHRS, CDR2 YFSETQ. CDR3 length: 15 amino acids. V lost 0 bases to trimming and J lost 1 base, with 11 bases between them. The CDR3 loop is CASSLVRGRSYEQYF. Here the CDR3 DNA reads TGCGCCAGCAGCTTGGTAAGGGGAAGATCCTACGAGCAGTACTTC.

This chain uses TRBV4-1 with TRBJ2-2; TRBD2 matches at 10 bases. After removal of 1 base from V and 7 bases from J, the junction contained 12 bases not matched to a gene. The CDR3 totals 18 residues. Germline assignment: CDR1 MGHRA and CDR2 YSYEKL. CDR3 DNA sequence: TGCGCCAGCAGCCAAGGGGCATGGCTAGCGGGAGTTATCGGGGAGCTGTTTTTT. As protein: CASSQGAWLAGVIGELFF.

The chain joins TRBV4-1 to TRBJ1-6, with D perhaps TRBD1 (5 bases). Germline CDR1 reads MGHRA; CDR2 reads YSYEKL. The CDR3 extends over 15 amino acids. Trimming cost V 1 base and J 8 bases, with 12 bases left between them. For the CDR3, the DNA is TGCGCCAGCAGCCAAGGGGGGGGGTTTCATTCACCCCTCCACTTT. This codes for CASSQGGGFHSPLHF.

This rearrangement joins TRBV6-5 to TRBJ2-7; 12 nucleotides agree with TRBD2. The CDR3 is made up of 16 amino acids. V shed 0 bases and J 6 bases; nucleotides not matched to a gene: 6. The germline V gene has CDR1 MNHEY and CDR2 SVGAGI. The DNA of the CDR3 is TGTGCCAGCAGTTACTCAGGACTAGCGGGAAGGGGCGAGCAGTACTTC. Its protein product is CASSYSGLAGRGEQYF.

Remarks on this clone: The junction does not match germline at one end; this may be a read error. The V call is TRBV7-3, the J call TRBJ1-6; TRBD1 matches 10 bases. CDR3 length: 21 amino acids. Germline V lookup: CDR1 SGHTA, CDR2 FQGTGA. The CDR3 region is CASNLTSGTGVWKDANSPLHF. Written as DNA, the CDR3 is TGTGCCAGCAACTTAACCTCCGGGACAGGGGTATGGAAGGATGCTAATTCACCCCTCCACTTT. Filled out from reference TRBV7-3 and TRBJ1-6, the complete variable domain reads GAGVSQTPSNKVTEKGKYVELRCDPISGHTALYWYRQSLGQGPEFLIYFQGTGAADDSGLPNDRFFAVRPEGSVSTLKIQRTERGDSAVYLCASNLTSGTGVWKDANSPLHFGNGTRLTVT.

V gene TRBV4-3 combines with J gene TRBJ1-4, with D perhaps TRBD1 (6 bases). The ends were cut back, 4 bases at V and 8 bases at J, with 17 bases in the middle. Looked up from germline, CDR1 is LGHNA and CDR2 is YSLEER. The CDR3 contains 15 residues. CDR3 bases: TGCGCCAGCAGCCTCCAAATTTCCCAGGGGGAAAAACTGTTTTTT. Its protein is CASSLQISQGEKLFF.

The rearrangement joins TRBV19 to TRBJ1-3; D unresolved. The V gene lost 0 bases and the J gene lost 0 bases, with 6 bases spanning the gap. The germline gives CDR1 LNHDA, CDR2 SQIVND (reference sequence). This CDR3 is built from 15 residues. The CDR3: CASSIEKASGNTIYF. The CDR3 bases are TGTGCCAGTAGTATAGAGAAAGCCTCTGGAAACACCATATATTTT.

J is TRBJ1-3 and V is TRBV3-1 (or the pseudogene TRBV3-2); D gene uncertain. Germline-derived CDR1 and CDR2 are LGHDT and YNNKEL (reference sequence). The CDR3 length is 16 residues. V was pared by 4 bases and J by 1 base, with 14 bases between. This chain's CDR3 is CASSLRPESSGNTIYF. CDR3 bases: TGTGCCAGCAGCCTTCGACCGGAGTCTTCTGGAAACACCATATATTTT.

The genes are TRBV10-3 and TRBJ2-2; TRBD2 aligns across 9 bases. With V trimmed by 10 bases and J by 7 bases, 13 bases remained unmatched. This CDR3 spans 15 amino acids. Per germline, CDR1 ENHRY and CDR2 SYGVKD. CDR3 sequence: CATHVAGGPNGELFF. CDR3 sequence (DNA): TGTGCCACCCACGTGGCGGGGGGGCCTAACGGGGAGCTGTTTTTT.

The V call is TRBV18, the J call TRBJ1-2; D is uncertain. CDR1 and CDR2 (germline): KGHSH, LQKENI. This CDR3 region has 17 residues. Between the trimmed V and J ends, which lost 1 base and 0 bases, there was a span of 15 bases. The CDR3 loop is CASSPQEGIRSNYGYTF. The CDR3 DNA follows: TGTGCCAGCTCACCACAAGAGGGTATTCGCTCTAACTATGGCTACACCTTC.

This clone appeared once. The chain is built from TRBV30 and TRBJ2-2, with D uncertain. Germline V gives CDR1 GTSNPN, CDR2 SVGIG (reference sequence). With 0 bases removed from V and 7 bases from J, the gap between germline ends came to 9 bases. This CDR3 is 13 amino acids long. The CDR3 loop is CAWSVLNSGELFF. CDR3 nucleotide sequence: TGTGCCTGGAGTGTACTCAATAGCGGGGAGCTGTTTTTT.

This rearrangement joins TRBV18 to TRBJ1-5; 9 nucleotides match TRBD1. Per germline, CDR1 KGHSH and CDR2 LQKENI. J lost 2 bases, V lost 3 bases, and 5 bases had no gene match. CDR3 size: 16 residues. DNA for the CDR3: TGTGCCAGCTCACCCACAGGGGGCCCTGGCAATCAGCCCCAGCATTTT. It specifies CASSPTGGPGNQPQHF.

This chain connects TRBV4-2 to TRBJ2-5; 8 bases are a match to TRBD1. CDR3 length: 15 residues. Unmatched junction bases numbered 2, after V lost 0 bases and J lost 2 bases. Germline V lookup: CDR1 LGHNA, CDR2 YNFKEQ. This chain's CDR3 is CASSQDNRGQETQYF. In DNA, the CDR3 is TGTGCCAGCAGCCAAGACAACAGGGGGCAAGAGACCCAGTACTTC.

This chain links TRBV4-1 with TRBJ1-1, with TRBD1 matching over 7 bases. V lost 3 bases, J lost 3 bases, and 7 bases stayed unmatched. This CDR3 is built from 15 residues. The germline V gene has CDR1 MGHRA and CDR2 YSYEKL. This CDR3 reads CASSQMTGMDTEAFF. The DNA for the CDR3 is TGCGCCAGCAGCCAGATGACAGGGATGGACACTGAAGCTTTCTTT.

This chain connects TRBV19 to TRBJ2-7; 8 bases are a match to TRBD2. Per the germline V gene, CDR1 is LNHDA and CDR2 is SQIVND (reference sequence). Trimming cost V 5 bases and J 5 bases; bases outside gene matches: 8. CDR3 length: 14 residues. The CDR3 DNA reads TGTGCCAGTAGTGTAACGGGGGGGCCCCACGAGCAGTACTTC. It yields the protein CASSVTGGPHEQYF.

The rearrangement uses TRBV28 and TRBJ2-3; 7 positions match TRBD1. With 5 bases clipped from V and 1 base from J, the junction kept 6 bases outside the gene matches. CDR1 is MDHEN, CDR2 SYDVKM, per germline. The CDR3 extends over 15 amino acids. The DNA of the CDR3 is TGTGCCAGCAGTACAGGGGCGGCGGGCACAGATACGCAGTATTTT. As protein: CASSTGAAGTDTQYF.